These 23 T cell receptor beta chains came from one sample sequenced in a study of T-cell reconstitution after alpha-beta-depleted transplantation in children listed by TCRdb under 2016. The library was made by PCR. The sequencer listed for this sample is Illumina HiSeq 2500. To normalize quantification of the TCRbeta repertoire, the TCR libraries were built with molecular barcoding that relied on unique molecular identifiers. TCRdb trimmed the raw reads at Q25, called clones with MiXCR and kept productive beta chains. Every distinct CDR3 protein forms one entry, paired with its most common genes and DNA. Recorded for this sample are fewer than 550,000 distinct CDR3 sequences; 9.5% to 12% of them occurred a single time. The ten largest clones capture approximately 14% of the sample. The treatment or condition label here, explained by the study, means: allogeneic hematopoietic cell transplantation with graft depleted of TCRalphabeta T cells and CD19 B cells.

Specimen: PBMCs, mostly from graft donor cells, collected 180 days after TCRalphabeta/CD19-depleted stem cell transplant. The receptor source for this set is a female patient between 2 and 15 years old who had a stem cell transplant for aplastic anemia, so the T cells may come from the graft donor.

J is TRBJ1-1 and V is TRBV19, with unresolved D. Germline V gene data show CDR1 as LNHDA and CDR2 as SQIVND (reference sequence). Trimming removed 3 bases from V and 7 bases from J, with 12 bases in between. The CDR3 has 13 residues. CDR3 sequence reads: CASSMRRRFEAFF. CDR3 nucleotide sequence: TGTGCCAGTAGTATGAGGAGGCGATTTGAAGCTTTCTTT.

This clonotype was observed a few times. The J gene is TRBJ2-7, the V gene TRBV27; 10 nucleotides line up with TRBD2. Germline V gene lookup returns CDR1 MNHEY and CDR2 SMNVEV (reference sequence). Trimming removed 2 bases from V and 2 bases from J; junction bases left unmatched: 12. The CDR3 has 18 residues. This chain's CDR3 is CASSLGGLRLAGAYEQYF. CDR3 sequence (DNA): TGTGCCAGCAGTTTAGGTGGGCTCCGGCTAGCGGGGGCCTACGAGCAGTACTTC.

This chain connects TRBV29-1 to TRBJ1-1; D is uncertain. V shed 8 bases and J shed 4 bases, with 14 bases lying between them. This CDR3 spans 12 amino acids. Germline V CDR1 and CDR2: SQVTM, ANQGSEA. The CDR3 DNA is TGCAGCCTTCGAAGAGGGATCACTGAAGCTTTCTTT. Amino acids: CSLRRGITEAFF.

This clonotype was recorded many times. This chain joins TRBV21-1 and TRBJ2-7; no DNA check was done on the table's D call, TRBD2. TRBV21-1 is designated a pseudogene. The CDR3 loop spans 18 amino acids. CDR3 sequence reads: CASSKVSYWTSASYEQYV. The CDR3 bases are TGTGCCAGCAGCAAAGTAAGCTACTGGACTAGCGCTTCCTACGAGCAGTACGTC.

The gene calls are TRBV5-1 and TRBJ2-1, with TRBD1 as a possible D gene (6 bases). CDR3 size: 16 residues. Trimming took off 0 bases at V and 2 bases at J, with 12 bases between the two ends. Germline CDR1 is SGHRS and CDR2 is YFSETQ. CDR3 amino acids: CASSLVGHSAYNEQFF. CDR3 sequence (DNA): TGCGCCAGCAGCTTGGTGGGACACTCTGCCTACAATGAGCAGTTCTTC.

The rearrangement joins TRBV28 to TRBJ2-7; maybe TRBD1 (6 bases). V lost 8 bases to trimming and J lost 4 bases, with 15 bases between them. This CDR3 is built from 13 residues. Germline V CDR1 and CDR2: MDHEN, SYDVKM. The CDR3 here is CASRPGQSYEQYF. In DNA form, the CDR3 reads TGTGCCAGCCGGCCGGGACAATCTTACGAGCAGTACTTC.

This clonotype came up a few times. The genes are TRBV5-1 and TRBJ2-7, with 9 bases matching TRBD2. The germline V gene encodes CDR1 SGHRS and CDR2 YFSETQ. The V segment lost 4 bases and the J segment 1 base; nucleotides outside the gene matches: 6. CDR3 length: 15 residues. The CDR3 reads CASSPRLADSYEQYF. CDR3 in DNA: TGCGCCAGCAGCCCCAGACTAGCGGATTCCTACGAGCAGTACTTC.

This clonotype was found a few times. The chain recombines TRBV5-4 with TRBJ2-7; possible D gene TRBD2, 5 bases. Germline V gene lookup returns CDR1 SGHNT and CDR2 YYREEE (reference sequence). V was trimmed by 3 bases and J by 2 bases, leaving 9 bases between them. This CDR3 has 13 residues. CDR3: CASSSEGTYEQYF. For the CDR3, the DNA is TGTGCCAGCAGCTCTGAGGGCACCTACGAGCAGTACTTC.

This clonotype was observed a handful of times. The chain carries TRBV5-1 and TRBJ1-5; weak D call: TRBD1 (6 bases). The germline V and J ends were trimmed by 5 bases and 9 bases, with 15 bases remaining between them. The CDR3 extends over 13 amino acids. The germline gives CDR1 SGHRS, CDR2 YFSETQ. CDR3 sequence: CASRGTSVGPQHF. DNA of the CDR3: TGCGCCAGCAGGGGGACATCAGTAGGGCCCCAGCATTTT.

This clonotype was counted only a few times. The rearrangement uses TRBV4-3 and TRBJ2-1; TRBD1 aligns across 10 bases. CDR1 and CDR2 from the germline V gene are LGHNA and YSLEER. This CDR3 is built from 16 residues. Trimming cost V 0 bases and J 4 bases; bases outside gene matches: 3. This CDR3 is CASSQDWDRGYNEQFF. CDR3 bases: TGCGCCAGCAGCCAAGATTGGGACAGGGGTTACAATGAGCAGTTCTTC.

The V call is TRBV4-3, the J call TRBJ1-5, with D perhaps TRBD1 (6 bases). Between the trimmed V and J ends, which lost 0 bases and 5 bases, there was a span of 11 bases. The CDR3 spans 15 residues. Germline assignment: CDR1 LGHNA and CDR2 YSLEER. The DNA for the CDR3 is TGCGCCAGCAGCCAAGATCGGGGGGCTCATCAGCCCCAGCATTTT. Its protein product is CASSQDRGAHQPQHF.

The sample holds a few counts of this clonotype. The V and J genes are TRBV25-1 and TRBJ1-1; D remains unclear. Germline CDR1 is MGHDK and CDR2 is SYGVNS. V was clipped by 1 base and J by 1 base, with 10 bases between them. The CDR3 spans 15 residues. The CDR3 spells CASSESGFGNTEAFF. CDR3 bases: TGTGCCAGCAGTGAATCTGGGTTCGGGAACACTGAAGCTTTCTTT.

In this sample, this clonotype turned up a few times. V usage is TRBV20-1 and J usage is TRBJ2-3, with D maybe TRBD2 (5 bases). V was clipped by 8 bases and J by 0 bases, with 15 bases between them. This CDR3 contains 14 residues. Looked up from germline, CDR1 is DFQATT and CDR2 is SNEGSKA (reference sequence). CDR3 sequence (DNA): TGCAGTTCCGGCCTGGGGAGTAGCACAGATACGCAGTATTTT. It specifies CSSGLGSSTDTQYF.

The CDR3 nucleotides are TGTGCCAGCAGGCGGCCGGGACTAGGATACAATGAGCAGTTCTTC. It translates to CASRRPGLGYNEQFF. The gene calls are TRBV2 and TRBJ2-1; 8 nucleotides agree with TRBD2. Trimming cost V 6 bases and J 4 bases; bases outside gene matches: 8. Germline loops: CDR1 SNHLY, CDR2 FYNNEI. The CDR3 extends over 15 amino acids.

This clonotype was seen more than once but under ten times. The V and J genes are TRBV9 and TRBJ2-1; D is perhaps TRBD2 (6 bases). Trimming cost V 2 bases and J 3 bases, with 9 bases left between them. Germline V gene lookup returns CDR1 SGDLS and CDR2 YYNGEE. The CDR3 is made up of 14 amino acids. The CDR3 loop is CASSVGGIYNEQFF. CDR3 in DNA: TGTGCCAGCAGCGTGGGGGGAATCTACAATGAGCAGTTCTTC.

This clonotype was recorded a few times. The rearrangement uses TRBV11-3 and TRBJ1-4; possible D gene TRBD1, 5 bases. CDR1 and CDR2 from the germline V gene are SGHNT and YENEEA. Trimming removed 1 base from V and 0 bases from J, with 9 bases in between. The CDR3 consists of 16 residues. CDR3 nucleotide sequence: TGTGCCAGCAGCTTAGGACAGAAAACAACTAATGAAAAACTGTTTTTT. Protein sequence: CASSLGQKTTNEKLFF.

The CDR3 is CSAPRSPYEQYF. CDR3 DNA sequence: TGCAGTGCTCCGCGTAGTCCCTACGAGCAGTACTTC. The genes are TRBV20-1 and TRBJ2-7, with D hard to call. The CDR3 runs to 12 residues. The V gene's germline CDR1 is DFQATT and CDR2 SNEGSKA (reference sequence). Between the trimmed V and J ends, which lost 5 bases and 2 bases, there was a span of 10 bases.

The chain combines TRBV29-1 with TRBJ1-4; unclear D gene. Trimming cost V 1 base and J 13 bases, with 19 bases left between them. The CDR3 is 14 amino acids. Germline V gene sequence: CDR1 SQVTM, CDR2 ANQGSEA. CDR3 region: CSVEADFQENRLFF. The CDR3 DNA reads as TGCAGCGTTGAAGCGGACTTTCAGGAAAACAGACTGTTTTTT.

The CDR3 coding sequence is TGTGCCAGCAGTACCCCGGTTGTGGGAGTCAGAGATACGCAGTATTTT. Its translation: CASSTPVVGVRDTQYF. The chain joins TRBV6-2 or TRBV6-3 to TRBJ2-3, with a possible D match to TRBD2 (5 bases). V was cut by 5 bases and J by 5 bases, with 20 bases left in between. The CDR3 consists of 16 residues. Per the germline V gene, CDR1 is MNHEY and CDR2 is SVGEGT.

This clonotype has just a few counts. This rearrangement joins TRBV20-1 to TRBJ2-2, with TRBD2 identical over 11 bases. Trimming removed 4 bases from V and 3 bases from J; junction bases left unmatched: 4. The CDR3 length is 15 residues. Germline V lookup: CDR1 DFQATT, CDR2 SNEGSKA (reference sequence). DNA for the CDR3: TGCAGTGCTACGGGACTAGCGGACCACACCGGGGAGCTGTTTTTT. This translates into CSATGLADHTGELFF.

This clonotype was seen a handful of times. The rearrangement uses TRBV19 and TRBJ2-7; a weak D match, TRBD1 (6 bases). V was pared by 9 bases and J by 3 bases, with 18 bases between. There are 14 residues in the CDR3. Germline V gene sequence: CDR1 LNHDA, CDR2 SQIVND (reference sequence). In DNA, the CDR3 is TGTGCCAGCAGCCCCAGGGGTACAGGCTACGAGCAGTACTTC. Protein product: CASSPRGTGYEQYF.

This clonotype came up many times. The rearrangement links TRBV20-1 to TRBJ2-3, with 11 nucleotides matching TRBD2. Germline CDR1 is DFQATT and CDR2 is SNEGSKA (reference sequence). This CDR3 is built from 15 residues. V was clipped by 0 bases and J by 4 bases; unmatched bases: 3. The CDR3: CSARDSGRAADTQYF. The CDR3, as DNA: TGCAGTGCTAGAGATAGCGGGAGGGCCGCAGATACGCAGTATTTT.

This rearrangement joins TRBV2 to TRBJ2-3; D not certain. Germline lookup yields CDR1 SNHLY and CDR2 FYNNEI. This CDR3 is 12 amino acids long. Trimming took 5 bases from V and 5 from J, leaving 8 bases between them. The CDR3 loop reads CASSFRKDTQYF. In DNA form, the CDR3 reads TGTGCCAGCAGTTTTCGGAAAGATACGCAGTATTTT.